Each of the 14 T cell receptor beta chains below was sequenced from the same sample in a study of T cell changes during pregnancy in multiple sclerosis. Assay used: immunoSEQ multiplex PCR; TCRdb lists only in-frame clones, some missing. The sample includes roughly 100,000 clones, more than 85% of them seen just once. The specimen was peripheral blood, collected after pregnancy. The receptors were gathered from a female donor with multiple sclerosis, enrolled in a pregnancy study.

The CDR3: CASTFSERTNEKLFF. CDR3 in DNA: TGTGCCAGCACCTTTTCAGAGAGGACTAATGAAAAACTGTTTTTT. The chain recombines TRBV6-5 with TRBJ1-4; no definite D call. The CDR3 is made up of 15 amino acids. V was shortened by 7 bases and J by 2 bases, with 14 bases between the two germline ends. Per germline, CDR1 MNHEY and CDR2 SVGAGI.

This chain links TRBV13 with TRBJ2-3, with 11 bases aligning to TRBD1. This CDR3 comprises 19 residues. V shed 4 bases, J shed 5 bases, and the junction held 17 bases outside the gene matches. Germline-derived CDR1 and CDR2 are PRHDT and FYEKMQ (reference sequence). In DNA form, the CDR3 reads TGTGCCAGCAGCTCGGAAAGCGAAATAGGACAGGGGGCCTTAGATACGCAGTATTTT. It codes for CASSSESEIGQGALDTQYF. Complete variable domain (other parts from reference TRBV13 and TRBJ2-3): AAGVIQSPRHLIKEKRETATLKCYPIPRHDTVYWYQQGPGQDPQFLISFYEKMQSDKGSIPDRFSAQQFSDYHSELNMSSLELGDSALYFCASSSESEIGQGALDTQYFGPGTRLTVL.

This chain links TRBV27 with TRBJ2-2, with D possibly matching TRBD1 (6 bases). The CDR3 sequence is 15 residues long. V was clipped by 2 bases and J by 6 bases, with 13 bases between them. Germline assignment: CDR1 MNHEY and CDR2 SMNVEV (reference sequence). CDR3 amino acids: CASSLGRDTAGELFF. The DNA of the CDR3 is TGTGCCAGCAGTTTAGGCCGGGACACCGCCGGGGAGCTGTTTTTT.

This sequence joins TRBV19 and TRBJ1-2; perhaps TRBD1 as D (5 bases). The CDR3 has 17 residues. CDR1 LNHDA and CDR2 SQIVND come from the germline V gene (reference sequence). The V gene lost 5 bases and the J gene lost 4 bases, with 23 bases spanning the gap. This chain's CDR3 is CASSGLVQLGGSYGYTF. The CDR3 DNA follows: TGTGCCAGTAGTGGCCTAGTGCAGTTGGGGGGAAGCTATGGCTACACCTTC.

A single count supports this clone. V gene TRBV5-6 combines with J gene TRBJ1-5; 9 bases are shared with TRBD1. Germline loops: CDR1 SGHDT, CDR2 YYEEEE. CDR3 length: 15 amino acids. J gave up 6 bases and V 4 bases, and 8 bases lay outside the gene matches. CDR3 DNA: TGTGCCAGCAGCACCGGGACAGGGATGGGTCAGCCCCAGCATTTT. Its translation: CASSTGTGMGQPQHF. Full variable domain (rest looked up from reference TRBV5-6 and TRBJ1-5): DAGVTQSPTHLIKTRGQQVTLRCSPKSGHDTVSWYQQALGQGPQFIFQYYEEEERQRGNFPDRFSGHQFPNYSSELNVNALLLGDSALYLCASSTGTGMGQPQHFGDGTRLSIL.

V is TRBV19 and J is TRBJ2-7; 9 positions match TRBD1. The V gene's germline CDR1 is LNHDA and CDR2 SQIVND (reference sequence). Trimming at V came to 3 bases and at J to 2 bases, leaving 5 bases not matched to a gene. CDR3 length: 15 residues. CDR3 protein: CASSMSGQGTYEQYF. The CDR3 region has the DNA TGTGCCAGTAGTATGTCGGGACAGGGTACCTACGAGCAGTACTTC.

This sequence joins TRBV5-4 and TRBJ2-3, with D tentatively TRBD2 (5 bases). Germline CDR1 SGHNT, CDR2 YYREEE (reference sequence). This CDR3 is built from 16 residues. Trimming shortened V by 0 bases and J by 2 bases, and 13 bases separated the two germline ends. CDR3 DNA sequence: TGTGCCAGCAGCTTGGACCCCCTAGCCCCCACAGATACGCAGTATTTT. Protein: CASSLDPLAPTDTQYF.

As regards this clone: The junction departs from germline at one end; a sequencing error may be responsible. The rearrangement uses TRBV7-7 and TRBJ1-1; 10 bases agree with TRBD1. This CDR3 has 15 amino acids. Germline loops: CDR1 SSHAT, CDR2 FNYEAQ (reference sequence). The CDR3 nucleotides read TGTGCTAGCACCTCAAAGCCTGACAGGGGGCTGTGCGCTTTCTTT. This translates into CASTSKPDRGLCAFF. Full variable domain (rest looked up from reference TRBV7-7 and TRBJ1-1): GAGVSQSPRYKVTKRGQDVTLRCDPISSHATLYWYQQALGQGPEFLTYFNYEAQPDKSGLPSDRFSAERPEGSISTLTIQRTEQRDSAMYRCASTSKPDRGLCAFFGQGTRLTVV.

The rearrangement uses TRBV19 and TRBJ2-6; 7 bases agree with TRBD2. V dropped 8 bases and J dropped 2; count of bases not matched to a gene: 6. This CDR3 has 15 amino acids. CDR1 is LNHDA and CDR2 is SQIVND in the germline V gene (reference sequence). DNA of the CDR3: TGTGCCAGTCGGCGGGGGACTGCTGGGGCCAACGTCCTGACTTTC. As protein: CASRRGTAGANVLTF.

The genes are TRBV30 and TRBJ1-2; 10 nucleotides agree with TRBD1. The germline CDR1 and CDR2 sequences are GTSNPN and SVGIG (reference sequence). CDR3 length equals 14 residues. V shed 4 bases, J shed 5 bases, and the junction held 7 bases outside the gene matches. This CDR3 is CAWTRGQGKYGYTF. The CDR3 DNA reads as TGTGCCTGGACCAGGGGACAGGGGAAGTATGGCTACACCTTC.

The chain has TRBV28 and TRBJ2-3, with TRBD1 matching over 8 bases. CDR1 and CDR2 (germline): MDHEN, SYDVKM. The CDR3 consists of 16 residues. J was trimmed by 2 bases and V by 3 bases; bases with no gene match: 7. In DNA form, the CDR3 reads TGTGCCAGCAGTTTGTGGGGGACAGGACCCACAGATACGCAGTATTTT. Translation gives CASSLWGTGPTDTQYF.

This chain uses TRBV11-2 with TRBJ1-2, with TRBD1 identical over 8 bases. The V segment lost 2 bases and the J segment 4 bases; nucleotides outside the gene matches: 12. The CDR3 contains 17 residues. Germline-derived CDR1 and CDR2 are SGHAT and FQNNGV. The DNA of the CDR3 is TGTGCCAGCAGCTTATTCCCCGGGACAGGCTTGGCCTATGGCTACACCTTC. Translating it yields CASSLFPGTGLAYGYTF.

This chain connects TRBV10-2 to TRBJ2-1; 8 bases are shared with TRBD2. Losses at the gene ends were 7 bases for V and 5 bases for J; bases not matched to a gene: 7. Looked up from germline, CDR1 is WSHSY and CDR2 is SAAADI. There are 14 residues in the CDR3. CDR3 sequence (DNA): TGCGCCAGCACAAGATCGGGGGGGCACAATGAGCAGTTCTTC. As protein: CASTRSGGHNEQFF.

This chain links TRBV19 with TRBJ2-1, with a tentative D call TRBD2 (6 bases). CDR3 length: 14 amino acids. V was clipped by 10 bases and J by 8 bases, with 21 bases between them. CDR1 LNHDA and CDR2 SQIVND come from the germline V gene (reference sequence). CDR3 DNA sequence: TGTGCCACCGACACCGGGAGTAAGTTCGATGAGCAGTTCTTC. This encodes CATDTGSKFDEQFF.